The 2 T cell receptor beta chains reported below all come from one sample, sequenced in a study of blood T cell repertoires in COVID-19. Generated by immunoSEQ multiplex PCR, the TCRdb table keeps only in-frame clones and is missing some. The table includes 300,000 or so clones, 83% detected once. Material: peripheral blood. The source is a woman in her forties or fifties with acute or convalescent COVID-19.

The chain links TRBV27 to TRBJ1-1, with TRBD1 matching over 11 bases. The junction had 8 bases not matched to a gene; V was cut back by 4 bases and J by 4 bases. Germline assignment: CDR1 MNHEY and CDR2 SMNVEV (reference sequence). There are 16 residues in the CDR3. DNA of the CDR3: TGTGCCAGCAGTTCCGGACAGGGGGCAGGTGGCACTGAAGCTTTCTTT. Translating it yields CASSSGQGAGGTEAFF.

CDR3 in amino acids: CAWAEGWDGYTF. CDR3 coding DNA: TGTGCCTGGGCGGAGGGCTGGGATGGCTACACCTTC. The V gene is TRBV30, the J gene TRBJ1-2, with D unclear. Germline CDR1 GTSNPN, CDR2 SVGIG (reference sequence). The CDR3 sequence is 12 residues long. V was clipped by 5 bases and J by 6 bases, with 13 bases between them. Based on the CDR3 plus reference TRBV30 and TRBJ1-2, the full variable domain is SQTIHQWPATLVQPVGSPLSLECTVEGTSNPNLYWYRQAAGRGLQLLFYSVGIGQISSEVPQNLSASRPQDRQFILSSKKLLLSDSGFYLCAWAEGWDGYTFGSGTRLTVV.